This T cell receptor (beta chain) was identified in a study of tumor-infiltrating lymphocytes in primary liver carcinoma. Study-wide context: Each of the samples returned roughly 3.65 to 7.5 million productive TCRbeta reads (a yield similar across tissue types).

A primer matching the constant region was used to make TCR beta cDNA from approximately 0.55 ug of total RNA. A slightly modified ARM-PCR protocol with three nested multiplex PCR rounds produced these TCR beta libraries. With TRBV1-TRBV30 forward primers and a C-beta reverse primer, the first two PCR rounds were run for around 11 cycles each. TCRdb reprocessed the multiplex PCR reads via MiXCR and lists one record per CDR3 protein. The sample lists under 45,000 distinct CDR3 sequences; around 66% were seen once. This clonotype was observed once. Germline and junction disagree at one end, which may indicate a read error. For each extraction, RNA and DNA were obtained together from 20-30 mg of unsorted bulk tissue. There were only treatment-naive patients, all with chronic HBV infection. The CDR3 spans 15 residues. CDR1 SGHAT and CDR2 FQNNGV come from the germline V gene.

The chain carries TRBV11-2 and TRBJ2-1; the D gene is possibly TRBD2 (6 bases). Sequencing was performed on liver tumor tissue from sampling region 2. The sample's subset: tumor region T2, inferior pole. This TCR derives from a man aged 35 to 55 with primary liver carcinoma and hepatitis B virus infection. The chain's CDR3 is CAISFSGPLDNEQFF. The CDR3 DNA reads as TGTGCCATCAGCTTTAGCGGACCACTTGACAATGAGCAGTTCTTC.